The rows below give T cell receptor beta chains drawn from one sample of a study of shared clonotypes between healthy human individuals. Generated by immunoSEQ multiplex PCR, the TCRdb table keeps only in-frame clones and is missing some. The data show approximately 940,000 clones, around three quarters seen once. The sample was memory CD4+ T cells sorted from blood. The receptors stem from a man aged 18 to 35 in good health. The CDR3 runs from the conserved cysteine through the conserved F or W. Each record gives: D gene, V gene, J gene, clone size, CDR3 DNA, CDR3 protein. D genes are given only for firm matches. Part of the rows lack a size; the others show once, few, many or a class for expanded clones.

d_call: NA; v_call: TRBV30; j_call: TRBJ1-5; clone_size: NA; cdr3_nt: TGTGCCTGGAGGGACACCAAAAGCAATCAGCCCCAGCATTTT; cdr3_aa: CAWRDTKSNQPQHF
d_call: NA; v_call: TRBV5-1; j_call: TRBJ2-7; clone_size: NA; cdr3_nt: TGCGCCAGCAGCGTAGGTAGAAGCGAGCAGTACTTC; cdr3_aa: CASSVGRSEQYF
d_call: NA; v_call: TRBV5-4; j_call: TRBJ2-1; clone_size: many; cdr3_nt: TGTGCCACGAACAGGGCCGTCAATACCCAAAGCTCCTACAATGAGCAGTTCTTC; cdr3_aa: CATNRAVNTQSSYNEQFF
d_call: NA; v_call: TRBV6-6; j_call: TRBJ2-3; clone_size: NA; cdr3_nt: TGTGCCAGCATTAGAGGAAGCACAGATACGCAGTATTTT; cdr3_aa: CASIRGSTDTQYF
d_call: NA; v_call: TRBV30; j_call: TRBJ1-1; clone_size: few; cdr3_nt: TGTGCCTGGAGTGGCCAGGGAGCAGCTGAAGCTTTCTTT; cdr3_aa: CAWSGQGAAEAFF
d_call: NA; v_call: TRBV6-1; j_call: TRBJ2-7; clone_size: NA; cdr3_nt: TGTGCCAGCAGTGCTGCAGTTTGGGGGGAGTCCTACGAGCAGTACTTC; cdr3_aa: CASSAAVWGESYEQYF
d_call: TRBD2; v_call: TRBV29-1; j_call: TRBJ2-3; clone_size: NA; cdr3_nt: TGCAGCGTTGTCCTTACTAGCGGGAGGGGGGCTAGCACAGATACGCAGTATTTT; cdr3_aa: CSVVLTSGRGASTDTQYF
d_call: NA; v_call: TRBV9; j_call: TRBJ2-6; clone_size: NA; cdr3_nt: TGTGCCAGCAGCGTAGGGACAACCGGGGCCAACGTCCTGACTTTC; cdr3_aa: CASSVGTTGANVLTF
d_call: NA; v_call: TRBV7-2; j_call: TRBJ2-5; clone_size: many; cdr3_nt: TGTGCCAGCAGCCCTGGTGGAAGGGTAGAGACCCAGTACTTC; cdr3_aa: CASSPGGRVETQYF
d_call: TRBD2; v_call: TRBV6-5; j_call: TRBJ2-7; clone_size: NA; cdr3_nt: TGTGCCAGCAGTACGGGGGGGGAAAACGAGCAGTACTTC; cdr3_aa: CASSTGGENEQYF
d_call: TRBD2; v_call: TRBV2; j_call: TRBJ2-7; clone_size: NA; cdr3_nt: TGTGCCGGAAGCGGGGGCTACGATTCGCAGTACTTC; cdr3_aa: CAGSGGYDSQYF
d_call: NA; v_call: TRBV19; j_call: TRBJ2-7; clone_size: NA; cdr3_nt: TGTGCCAGTAGTTTAGCGCCAGGGAATGCCTACGAGCAGTACTTC; cdr3_aa: CASSLAPGNAYEQYF
d_call: NA; v_call: TRBV19; j_call: TRBJ1-5; clone_size: few; cdr3_nt: TGTGCCAGTAGACCCCGGGCAGCGGCGAGCAATCAGCCCCAGCATTTT; cdr3_aa: CASRPRAAASNQPQHF
d_call: NA; v_call: TRBV29-1; j_call: TRBJ1-2; clone_size: NA; cdr3_nt: TGCAGCGTTGCCGGGGGGGGGCGGCTGTATGGCTACACCTTC; cdr3_aa: CSVAGGGRLYGYTF
d_call: TRBD1; v_call: TRBV6-5; j_call: TRBJ2-7; clone_size: NA; cdr3_nt: TGTGCCAGCAGTGGGACAGGGTCTGGCGAGCAGTACTTC; cdr3_aa: CASSGTGSGEQYF
d_call: NA; v_call: TRBV7-2; j_call: TRBJ2-2; clone_size: NA; cdr3_nt: TGTGCCAGCAGCCCAAACGGCCGGGAGCTGTTTTTT; cdr3_aa: CASSPNGRELFF
d_call: NA; v_call: TRBV11-2; j_call: TRBJ2-3; clone_size: NA; cdr3_nt: TGTGCCAGCAGCTTAATTACAGGGCTGGTCACAGATACGCAGTATTTT; cdr3_aa: CASSLITGLVTDTQYF
d_call: NA; v_call: TRBV7-2; j_call: TRBJ2-6; clone_size: few; cdr3_nt: TGTGCCAGCAGCCCATTGACAGCTCTGGGGGCCAACGTCCTGACTTTC; cdr3_aa: CASSPLTALGANVLTF
d_call: NA; v_call: TRBV5-1; j_call: TRBJ2-4; clone_size: NA; cdr3_nt: TGCGCCAGCAGCTTAGGAACGGCCAAAAACATTCAGTACTTC; cdr3_aa: CASSLGTAKNIQYF
d_call: NA; v_call: TRBV6-1; j_call: TRBJ1-2; clone_size: NA; cdr3_nt: TGTGCCAGCAGTGAAGCGAGCGGCAGGGGAGGGTATGGCTACACCTTC; cdr3_aa: CASSEASGRGGYGYTF
d_call: NA; v_call: TRBV30; j_call: TRBJ2-7; clone_size: NA; cdr3_nt: TGTGCCTGGGGGAGGACAGTCGGCGAGCAGTACTTC; cdr3_aa: CAWGRTVGEQYF
d_call: NA; v_call: TRBV19; j_call: TRBJ1-2; clone_size: once; cdr3_nt: TGTGCCAGTAGTTTGGACAGAGCCTATGGCTACGCCTTC; cdr3_aa: CASSLDRAYGYAF
d_call: NA; v_call: TRBV4-2; j_call: TRBJ1-2; clone_size: NA; cdr3_nt: TGTGCCAGCAGCCAAGATCGGCCAGGGGATGGCTACACCTTC; cdr3_aa: CASSQDRPGDGYTF
d_call: NA; v_call: TRBV27; j_call: TRBJ1-1; clone_size: NA; cdr3_nt: TGTGCCAGCAGTGGTAGGGGCGGTTGGAACACTGAAGCTTTCTTT; cdr3_aa: CASSGRGGWNTEAFF